These 27 T cell receptor beta chains originate from one sample sequenced in a study of T-cell reconstitution after alpha-beta-depleted transplantation in children. For TCRbeta, the library was prepared with unique molecular identifiers. TCRdb re-derived calls from the PCR reads in MiXCR, one entry per CDR3 protein. The sample includes approximately 400,000 distinct CDR3 sequences, around 15% of them seen just once. Here the sequenced sample was PBMCs, mostly from graft donor cells, taken 360 days after TCRalphabeta/CD19-depleted stem cell transplant. These receptors were taken from a boy younger than two who had a stem cell transplant for Wiskott-Aldrich syndrome, so the T cells may come from the graft donor.

The gene calls are TRBV18 and TRBJ2-5; D is tentatively TRBD1 or TRBD2 (6 bases each). There are 15 residues in the CDR3. Germline values: CDR1 KGHSH, CDR2 LQKENI. Trimming stripped 2 bases from V and 7 bases from J, with 17 bases between. The CDR3 reads CASSPTRPPGATQYF. The CDR3 nucleotides read TGTGCCAGCTCACCAACACGGCCCCCGGGGGCGACCCAGTACTTC.

The chain couples TRBV12-3 or TRBV12-4 to TRBJ1-3; D not resolved. The V end lost 5 bases, the J end lost 3 bases, and 8 bases lay between the germline ends. This CDR3 spans 13 amino acids. CDR3 DNA sequence: TGTGCCAGCAGTCTGGGCTTTGGAAACACCATATATTTT. Translating gives CASSLGFGNTIYF.

This clonotype was observed a few times. The rearrangement uses TRBV27 and TRBJ1-5; 9 bases agree with TRBD1. The ends lost 5 bases at V and 3 bases at J; junction bases unmatched: 5. The germline gives CDR1 MNHEY, CDR2 SMNVEV (reference sequence). The CDR3 length is 15 residues. Here the CDR3 DNA reads TGTGCCAGCAGTCCCCGGGACAGGGCCAATCAGCCCCAGCATTTT. Its protein product is CASSPRDRANQPQHF.

This clonotype has just a few counts. The chain is built from TRBV20-1 and TRBJ2-7, with 8 bases aligning to TRBD2. Germline V gene sequence: CDR1 DFQATT, CDR2 SNEGSKA (reference sequence). The CDR3 covers 13 residues. The trim removed 5 bases at V and 1 base at J, leaving 4 bases unmatched. Here the CDR3 reads CSALAGYSYEQYF. In nucleotides, the CDR3 is TGCAGTGCTTTAGCGGGGTATTCCTACGAGCAGTACTTC.

This clonotype occurred a few times. The CDR3 protein is CATKVGSSYNEQFF. CDR3 DNA sequence: TGCGCCACCAAAGTAGGGAGCTCCTACAATGAGCAGTTCTTC. This chain links TRBV10-2 with TRBJ2-1; a weak D match, TRBD2 (5 bases). Looked up from germline, CDR1 is WSHSY and CDR2 is SAAADI. The CDR3 spans 14 residues. The V end lost 10 bases, the J end lost 0 bases, and 13 bases lay between the germline ends.

The chain joins TRBV3-1 to TRBJ2-5; D may match TRBD1 or TRBD2 (5 bases each). V was shortened by 1 base and J by 2 bases, with 11 bases between the two germline ends. CDR1 is LGHDT and CDR2 is YNNKEL in the germline V gene (reference sequence). CDR3 length equals 15 residues. This CDR3 is CASSQVGGPQETQYF. Here the CDR3 DNA reads TGTGCCAGCAGCCAAGTTGGGGGACCTCAAGAGACCCAGTACTTC.

This clonotype turned up a few times. The J gene is TRBJ2-2, the V gene TRBV5-1; D perhaps matches TRBD1 (5 bases). Germline V gene lookup returns CDR1 SGHRS and CDR2 YFSETQ. Trimming removed 4 bases from V and 4 bases from J, with 11 bases in between. The CDR3 has 14 amino acids. This CDR3 is CASSPAQGTGELFF. The DNA for the CDR3 is TGCGCCAGCAGCCCGGCCCAGGGCACCGGGGAGCTGTTTTTT.

The rearrangement uses TRBV7-8 and TRBJ2-7, with D perhaps given as TRBD1 or TRBD2 (5 bases each). Looked up from germline, CDR1 is SGHVS and CDR2 is FQNEAQ. Trimming removed 1 base at V and 2 bases at J, with 15 bases between. The CDR3 is 16 residues long. Here the CDR3 reads CASSLERTQGAYEQYF. CDR3 coding DNA: TGTGCCAGCAGCTTAGAGCGGACCCAGGGAGCCTACGAGCAGTACTTC.

This clonotype showed up just a few times. The chain combines TRBV12-3 or TRBV12-4 with TRBJ2-1, with D unclear. The CDR3 covers 14 residues. Trimming shortened V by 6 bases and J by 5 bases, and 14 bases separated the two germline ends. The CDR3 spells CASSYQRSNNEQFF. The CDR3 bases are TGTGCCAGCAGCTACCAAAGGTCAAACAATGAGCAGTTCTTC.

This chain links TRBV7-2 with TRBJ1-4; TRBD1 aligns across 8 bases. The CDR3 has 14 amino acids. V lost 5 bases, J lost 2 bases, and 1 base stayed unmatched. In germline, CDR1 is SGHTA, CDR2 FQGNSA. The CDR3 sequence: CASSRQGTNEKLFF. The CDR3, as DNA: TGTGCCAGCAGCAGACAGGGGACTAATGAAAAACTGTTTTTT.

The sample holds many counts of this clonotype. This chain links TRBV20-1 with TRBJ1-4; D is possibly TRBD1 (6 bases). Between the trimmed V and J ends, which lost 5 bases and 8 bases, there was a span of 15 bases. CDR1 and CDR2 (germline): DFQATT, SNEGSKA (reference sequence). The CDR3 consists of 13 residues. The CDR3 DNA is TGCAGTGCTGAGGACAGACGGGGAGAAAAACTGTTTTTT. Translating it yields CSAEDRRGEKLFF.

The gene calls are TRBV7-2 and TRBJ2-3; 8 positions match TRBD1. The CDR3 runs to 17 residues. The V segment lost 5 bases and the J segment 2 bases; nucleotides outside the gene matches: 12. CDR1 and CDR2 from the germline V gene are SGHTA and FQGNSA. The CDR3, as DNA: TGTGCCAGCAGCGTCCGGACAGGGCCCGGCTACACAGATACGCAGTATTTT. Its protein is CASSVRTGPGYTDTQYF.

The CDR3: CSAISSQNGNEQFF. As DNA, the CDR3 is TGCAGTGCTATTTCTAGCCAAAATGGCAATGAGCAGTTCTTC. This chain connects TRBV20-1 to TRBJ2-1, with D perhaps matching TRBD2 (5 bases). CDR1 DFQATT and CDR2 SNEGSKA come from the germline V gene (reference sequence). The CDR3 consists of 14 residues. The V end lost 4 bases, the J end lost 6 bases, and 16 bases lay between the germline ends.

This clonotype was counted a few times. V is TRBV6-5 and J is TRBJ2-1; the D is unclear. CDR3 size: 14 residues. Germline CDR1 MNHEY, CDR2 SVGAGI. Trimming shortened V by 1 base and J by 5 bases, and 9 bases separated the two germline ends. The CDR3 nucleotides are TGTGCCAGCAGTTACTTTACGGGCCACAATGAGCAGTTCTTC. Translation gives CASSYFTGHNEQFF.

V and J are TRBV9 and TRBJ1-3; D is perhaps TRBD1 (6 bases). This CDR3 is 15 amino acids long. V was pared by 4 bases and J by 2 bases, with 13 bases between. Germline V gene data show CDR1 as SGDLS and CDR2 as YYNGEE. The CDR3 is CASSPAGVAGNTIYF. The DNA for the CDR3 is TGTGCCAGCAGCCCAGCAGGGGTCGCTGGAAACACCATATATTTT.

This clonotype was seen many times. The V call is TRBV10-3, the J call TRBJ2-7, with D possibly called TRBD1 or TRBD2 (5 bases each). Deletions cut 4 bases from V and 0 bases from J, with 13 bases between. The germline CDR1 and CDR2 sequences are ENHRY and SYGVKD. The CDR3 runs to 15 residues. CDR3: CAISVWGSSSYEQYF. The CDR3 DNA is TGTGCCATCAGTGTTTGGGGGTCTAGCTCCTACGAGCAGTACTTC.

This clonotype occurred a few times. This rearrangement joins TRBV12-3 or TRBV12-4 to TRBJ2-7; D not certain. V gave up 0 bases and J gave up 4 bases, with 10 bases separating them. The CDR3 spans 14 residues. The CDR3 here is CASSLARYGYEQYF. The CDR3 bases are TGTGCCAGCAGTTTAGCCCGGTACGGATACGAGCAGTACTTC.

This clonotype was seen a handful of times. A much larger clone lies one base from this, so it may be a read error. The chain combines TRBV20-1 with TRBJ2-3; no firm D call. V lost 3 bases and J lost 2, with 3 bases in between. The CDR3 is made up of 11 amino acids. Per the germline V gene, CDR1 is DFQATT and CDR2 is SNEGSKA (reference sequence). The CDR3 region has the DNA TGCAGTGCTAGTGCCACAGATACGCAGTATTTT. It codes for CSASATDTQYF.

The J gene is TRBJ2-1, the V gene TRBV6-2 or TRBV6-3; 8 positions match TRBD2. Trimming cost V 2 bases and J 5 bases; bases outside gene matches: 5. The CDR3 totals 15 residues. The V gene's germline CDR1 is MNHEY and CDR2 SVGEGT. The CDR3 sequence: CASSYPGLGDNEQFF. The CDR3 DNA follows: TGTGCCAGCAGTTACCCGGGACTAGGGGACAATGAGCAGTTCTTC.

The J gene is TRBJ1-6, the V gene TRBV6-1; D remains unclear. Germline-derived CDR1 and CDR2 are MNHNS and SASEGT. The CDR3 length is 15 residues. Trimming shortened V by 10 bases and J by 8 bases, and 21 bases separated the two germline ends. The CDR3 is CATQRGGSGDSPLHF. CDR3 coding DNA: TGTGCCACCCAGCGGGGAGGTTCGGGCGATTCACCCCTCCACTTT.

This chain connects TRBV6-5 to TRBJ2-7, with 12 bases fitting TRBD2. From germline, CDR1 is MNHEY and CDR2 SVGAGI. The V and J ends lost 2 bases and 2 bases, in that order; junction bases with no gene match: 7. The CDR3 has 17 amino acids. Written as DNA, the CDR3 is TGTGCCAGCAGTTACACTTGGACTAGCGGGGATACCTACGAGCAGTACTTC. It codes for CASSYTWTSGDTYEQYF.

This chain links TRBV7-8 with TRBJ2-2; D possibly corresponds to TRBD1 (5 bases). The CDR3 runs to 16 residues. The V gene lost 3 bases and the J gene lost 1 base, with 12 bases spanning the gap. Germline lookup yields CDR1 SGHVS and CDR2 FQNEAQ. The CDR3 region has the DNA TGTGCCAGCAGCTTTAAGGGGATTGGGAACACCGGGGAGCTGTTTTTT. It translates to CASSFKGIGNTGELFF.

This clonotype has only a few counts. This sequence joins TRBV5-1 and TRBJ2-2; D unresolved. There are 12 residues in the CDR3. Germline V CDR1 and CDR2: SGHRS, YFSETQ. The V end was cut by 0 bases, the J end by 7 bases, with 4 bases between. The CDR3 coding sequence is TGCGCCAGCAGCTTGGGTATCGGGGAGCTGTTTTTT. Translated: CASSLGIGELFF.

This rearrangement joins TRBV29-1 to TRBJ2-5; D gene ambiguous. This CDR3 spans 14 amino acids. Trimming stripped 8 bases from V and 3 bases from J, with 19 bases between. Looked up from germline, CDR1 is SQVTM and CDR2 is ANQGSEA. This CDR3 is CSCTTRKGKETQYF. The CDR3 bases are TGCAGCTGCACCACACGGAAGGGTAAAGAGACCCAGTACTTC.

This clonotype occurred many times. This rearrangement joins TRBV6-1 to TRBJ1-5; TRBD1 aligns across 9 bases. Germline V lookup: CDR1 MNHNS, CDR2 SASEGT. Trimming removed 4 bases from V and 4 bases from J; junction bases left unmatched: 5. The CDR3 is made up of 15 amino acids. DNA for the CDR3: TGTGCCAGCAGTGGCGACAGGGGGTCTAATCAGCCCCAGCATTTT. This codes for CASSGDRGSNQPQHF.

The rearrangement joins TRBV24-1 to TRBJ1-4, with 9 bases aligning to TRBD1. Germline assignment: CDR1 KGHDR and CDR2 SFDVKD. This CDR3 comprises 14 residues. Trimming took 4 bases from V and 8 from J; bases not matched to a gene: 4. In nucleotides, the CDR3 is TGTGCCACCAGTGAAGGGACAGGGTCGGAAAAACTGTTTTTT. It codes for CATSEGTGSEKLFF.

The chain has TRBV2 and TRBJ1-5; D is possibly TRBD1 (6 bases). Germline V gives CDR1 SNHLY, CDR2 FYNNEI. This CDR3 contains 15 residues. Trimming left V 3 bases short and J 3 bases short, with 12 bases between. CDR3: CASSEESGDNQPQHF. CDR3 nucleotides: TGTGCCAGCAGTGAGGAATCAGGGGACAATCAGCCCCAGCATTTT.